These T cell receptor beta chains were read from a single sample in a study of T cells in Graves' hyperthyroidism and ophthalmopathy. TCRdb independently ran MiXCR on the multiplex PCR reads; one entry per CDR3 protein. The data contain around 280,000 distinct CDR3 sequences, roughly 15% of them singletons. Input material: blood. Receptors originate from a woman aged 40 to 49 with Graves' hyperthyroidism. Both conserved end residues are part of each CDR3. D genes are given only for firm matches. Size is omitted from some rows. Given values are once, few, many or a class for expanded clones.

j_call: TRBJ1-1
d_call: TRBD1
v_call: TRBV5-1
clone_size: many
cdr3_aa: CASSGQGVNTEAFF
cdr3_nt: TGCGCCAGCAGCGGACAGGGGGTGAACACTGAAGCTTTCTTT

j_call: TRBJ1-4
d_call: TRBD1
v_call: TRBV7-9
clone_size: many
cdr3_aa: CASSPRTGGEEKLFF
cdr3_nt: TGTGCCAGCAGCCCCAGGACAGGGGGCGAAGAAAAACTGTTTTTT

j_call: TRBJ1-3
d_call: TRBD1
v_call: TRBV6-6
clone_size: many
cdr3_aa: CASSYATGGYGNTIYF
cdr3_nt: TGTGCCAGCAGTTACGCGACAGGGGGCTACGGAAACACCATATATTTT

j_call: TRBJ1-2
d_call: .
v_call: TRBV28
clone_size: many
cdr3_aa: CASTQRAEVWYGCTF
cdr3_nt: TGTGCCAGCACCCAGAGGGCGGAGGTCTGGTATGGCTGCACCTTC

j_call: TRBJ1-2
d_call: TRBD1
v_call: TRBV4-1
clone_size: few
cdr3_aa: CASSQWRGQDLNYGYTF
cdr3_nt: TGCGCCAGCAGCCAATGGCGGGGACAGGACTTAAACTATGGCTACACCTTC

j_call: TRBJ1-1
d_call: .
v_call: TRBV18
clone_size: few
cdr3_aa: CASSPTYFGGVNTEAFF
cdr3_nt: TGTGCCAGCTCACCGACTTACTTCGGGGGAGTGAACACTGAAGCTTTCTTT

j_call: TRBJ2-7
d_call: .
v_call: TRBV28
clone_size: many
cdr3_aa: CASTGAGFYEQYF
cdr3_nt: TGTGCCAGCACCGGGGCAGGCTTCTACGAGCAGTACTTC

j_call: TRBJ1-2
d_call: .
v_call: TRBV28
clone_size: many
cdr3_aa: CASSGPTNAYGYTF
cdr3_nt: TGTGCCAGCAGTGGGCCGACTAACGCCTATGGCTACACCTTC

j_call: TRBJ2-3
d_call: .
v_call: TRBV28
clone_size: .
cdr3_aa: CASSLGGAGITDTQYF
cdr3_nt: TGTGCCAGCAGTTTGGGTGGGGCGGGGATCACAGATACGCAGTATTTT

j_call: TRBJ2-1
d_call: .
v_call: TRBV12-5
clone_size: many
cdr3_aa: CASGSVAGNEQFF
cdr3_nt: TGTGCTAGTGGTTCGGTGGCCGGAAATGAGCAGTTCTTC

j_call: TRBJ2-1
d_call: TRBD2
v_call: TRBV19
clone_size: .
cdr3_aa: CATRLAGDNEQFF
cdr3_nt: TGTGCCACCCGACTAGCGGGCGACAATGAGCAGTTCTTC

j_call: TRBJ2-1
d_call: .
v_call: TRBV11-2
clone_size: many
cdr3_aa: CASSLWGTVSYNEQFF
cdr3_nt: TGTGCCAGCAGCTTATGGGGGACTGTCTCCTACAATGAGCAGTTCTTC

j_call: TRBJ2-5
d_call: TRBD2
v_call: TRBV29-1
clone_size: .
cdr3_aa: CSAEARLAGGGWQTQYF
cdr3_nt: TGCAGCGCTGAGGCTCGACTAGCGGGAGGGGGGTGGCAGACCCAGTACTTC

j_call: TRBJ2-1
d_call: .
v_call: TRBV2
clone_size: many
cdr3_aa: CASSESAGGNEQFF
cdr3_nt: TGTGCCAGCAGTGAATCGGCAGGCGGCAATGAGCAGTTCTTC

j_call: TRBJ1-2
d_call: .
v_call: TRBV6-1
clone_size: .
cdr3_aa: CASSDSPYLGGYTF
cdr3_nt: TGTGCCAGCAGTGATTCCCCCTACCTCGGCGGCTACACCTTC

j_call: TRBJ1-6
d_call: .
v_call: TRBV25-1
clone_size: few
cdr3_aa: CASSDPSLGSPLHF
cdr3_nt: TGTGCCAGCAGTGATCCTAGTTTGGGTTCACCCCTCCACTTT

j_call: TRBJ1-1
d_call: .
v_call: TRBV7-9
clone_size: many
cdr3_aa: CASSLLRRVIDTEAFF
cdr3_nt: TGTGCCAGCAGCTTATTAAGGAGGGTAATAGACACTGAAGCTTTCTTT

j_call: TRBJ1-1
d_call: TRBD1
v_call: TRBV5-5
clone_size: few
cdr3_aa: CASSHGQGLNTEAFF
cdr3_nt: TGTGCCAGCAGCCATGGACAGGGGCTGAACACTGAAGCTTTCTTT

j_call: TRBJ1-4
d_call: .
v_call: TRBV20-1
clone_size: many
cdr3_aa: CSARESTNEKLFF
cdr3_nt: TGCAGTGCTAGAGAGTCGACTAATGAAAAACTGTTTTTT

j_call: TRBJ1-3
d_call: TRBD1
v_call: TRBV3-1
clone_size: many
cdr3_aa: CASTRDRRTRNTIYF
cdr3_nt: TGTGCCAGCACCAGGGACAGGCGCACCCGAAACACCATATATTTT

j_call: TRBJ2-4
d_call: .
v_call: TRBV5-6
clone_size: many
cdr3_aa: CASSLAGGLLAKNIQYF
cdr3_nt: TGTGCCAGCAGCTTGGCCGGGGGGCTCCTAGCCAAAAACATTCAGTACTTC

j_call: TRBJ1-1
d_call: TRBD1
v_call: TRBV5-8
clone_size: many
cdr3_aa: CASSLTGGAGTEAFF
cdr3_nt: TGTGCCAGCAGTTTAACAGGGGGCGCGGGCACTGAAGCTTTCTTT

j_call: TRBJ2-4
d_call: TRBD2
v_call: TRBV3-1
clone_size: .
cdr3_aa: CASSLLEGGNKNIQYF
cdr3_nt: TGTGCCAGCAGCCTTCTCGAGGGAGGGAACAAAAACATTCAGTACTTC

j_call: TRBJ1-3
d_call: .
v_call: TRBV5-1
clone_size: many
cdr3_aa: CASSDLSGNTIYF
cdr3_nt: TGCGCCAGCAGCGACCTCTCTGGAAACACCATATATTTT

j_call: TRBJ1-3
d_call: .
v_call: TRBV30
clone_size: few
cdr3_aa: CAWSVGEAGNTIYF
cdr3_nt: TGTGCCTGGAGTGTAGGAGAGGCTGGAAACACCATATATTTT

j_call: TRBJ1-5
d_call: TRBD1
v_call: TRBV30
clone_size: .
cdr3_aa: CAWRRGTGEGYSNQPQHF
cdr3_nt: TGTGCCTGGAGGCGCGGGACAGGGGAGGGCTATAGCAATCAGCCCCAGCATTTT

j_call: TRBJ2-5
d_call: TRBD2
v_call: TRBV6-1
clone_size: many
cdr3_aa: CASRWTSGTETQYF
cdr3_nt: TGTGCCAGCAGGTGGACTAGCGGGACGGAGACCCAGTACTTC

j_call: TRBJ2-1
d_call: TRBD2
v_call: TRBV7-9
clone_size: many
cdr3_aa: CASTPREGGSSYNEQFF
cdr3_nt: TGTGCCAGCACACCCCGAGAGGGCGGGAGCTCCTACAATGAGCAGTTCTTC

j_call: TRBJ1-1
d_call: .
v_call: TRBV27
clone_size: .
cdr3_aa: CASNPTQGTEAFF
cdr3_nt: TGTGCCAGCAACCCGACCCAGGGCACTGAAGCTTTCTTT

j_call: TRBJ2-1
d_call: TRBD1
v_call: TRBV3-1
clone_size: many
cdr3_aa: CASSPDREWGYPFF
cdr3_nt: TGTGCCAGCAGCCCAGACAGGGAATGGGGGTATCCGTTCTTC

j_call: TRBJ2-3
d_call: .
v_call: TRBV7-8
clone_size: many
cdr3_aa: CASSPRRYSTDTQYF
cdr3_nt: TGTGCCAGCAGCCCAAGGCGGTATTCCACAGATACGCAGTATTTT

j_call: TRBJ2-1
d_call: TRBD1
v_call: TRBV6-1
clone_size: .
cdr3_aa: CASSLGTGSDEQFF
cdr3_nt: TGTGCCAGCAGCCTCGGGACAGGGAGCGATGAGCAGTTCTTC

j_call: TRBJ1-4
d_call: .
v_call: TRBV20-1
clone_size: .
cdr3_aa: CSARDPGLTNEKLFF
cdr3_nt: TGCAGTGCTAGAGACCCAGGGCTAACTAATGAAAAACTGTTTTTT